Listed below are T cell receptor beta chains from one sample, sequenced in a study of T-cell reconstitution after alpha-beta-depleted transplantation in children. TCRdb analysed the PCR reads with MiXCR anew, one entry per CDR3 protein. The sample shows some 300,000 distinct CDR3 sequences, over 9% of them seen only once. The sequencing here drew on PBMCs from the stem cell graft donor, taken from the stem cell graft. The receptors stem from a human donor who donated a stem cell graft to a child with acute lymphoblastic leukemia. Both conserved end residues are part of each CDR3.

V,CDR3
TRBV20-1,CSARDPSAASYEQYF
TRBV19,CASTTGDEQFF
TRBV27,CASSLDSGSTYEQYF
TRBV6-6,CASSNLDEQFF
TRBV2,CASSAHPGLANEQFF
TRBV28,CASRATGGSYNSPLHF
TRBV4-3,CASSQGQGAGEEQYF
TRBV12-3/TRBV12-4,CASSLVRFYEQYF
TRBV5-1,CASSWTSGAYNEQFF
TRBV6-1,CASSPDRVGNQPQHF
TRBV6-2/TRBV6-3,CAGSKIDRVGETQYF
TRBV11-2,CASSWDRGRDEQYF
TRBV20-1,CSARRIGRILMNTEAFF
TRBV11-1,CASSWGQGYINEQFF
TRBV20-1,CSATGGRETQYF
TRBV10-3,CAIRAGTSGSSYEQYF
TRBV20-1,CSARTSYEQYF
TRBV29-1,CSVRLAATYEQYF
TRBV20-1,CSAEVLAGVRSYEQYF
TRBV7-2,CASSLASSGTQETQYF
TRBV5-1,CASSLGVRVSSAQYF
TRBV4-2,CASSPGLAGAVVNEQFF
TRBV5-1,CASSLVDSGDGELFF
TRBV6-1,CASTKREGLSGTGELFF
TRBV7-9,CASSLLAESTDTQYF
TRBV29-1,CSVVPGQGIYNEQFF
TRBV29-1,CSVGGGSSYNEQFF
TRBV12-3/TRBV12-4,CASSFLFGLAGGRSYNEQFF
TRBV20-1,CSAYRSGNTIYF
TRBV4-2,CASSQSGMRSTGELFF
TRBV27,CASSLTGRGAGELFF
TRBV4-1,CASRPGGSQGNEQFF
TRBV27,CASSYTPGQGAETQYF
TRBV5-5,CASSWGTSGGTDTQYF
TRBV12-3/TRBV12-4,CASSKGLASEYF
TRBV2,CTSSRYSGESSYNSPLHF
TRBV27,CARVQGARETQYF